The clone carrying this TCR beta chain was detected only a few times. As yet, its antigen is unknown. This specimen belongs to a study of identical twins. Study-level results: There was more out-of-frame TCR alpha sharing in monozygotic twins than models estimated. Out-of-frame alpha sequences common to twins exhibited a surplus of low generation probability. The more abundant beta clonotypes in cord blood had fewer insertions, and memory repertoires did not show this.

The germline V and J ends were trimmed by 7 bases and 5 bases, with 19 bases remaining between them. Germline loops: CDR1 DFQATT, CDR2 SNEGSKA (reference sequence). CDR3 size: 14 residues. Template switching (which added a universal primer site) was used, and cDNA carried unique molecular identifiers. MiXCR was run by TCRdb on the 5' RACE reads, yielding one entry per CDR3 protein. Among 400,000 or so distinct CDR3 sequences listed, 9% were seen once. Sequencing used naive T cells sorted from blood. The chain employs TRBV20-1 and TRBJ2-3; D possibly uses TRBD1 or TRBD2 (5 bases each). The origin of this receptor is a woman aged 50 to 65 in good health. The CDR3 protein is CSGLKLGAVDTQYF. The CDR3 DNA is TGCAGTGGGCTAAAACTCGGGGCGGTAGATACGCAGTATTTT.